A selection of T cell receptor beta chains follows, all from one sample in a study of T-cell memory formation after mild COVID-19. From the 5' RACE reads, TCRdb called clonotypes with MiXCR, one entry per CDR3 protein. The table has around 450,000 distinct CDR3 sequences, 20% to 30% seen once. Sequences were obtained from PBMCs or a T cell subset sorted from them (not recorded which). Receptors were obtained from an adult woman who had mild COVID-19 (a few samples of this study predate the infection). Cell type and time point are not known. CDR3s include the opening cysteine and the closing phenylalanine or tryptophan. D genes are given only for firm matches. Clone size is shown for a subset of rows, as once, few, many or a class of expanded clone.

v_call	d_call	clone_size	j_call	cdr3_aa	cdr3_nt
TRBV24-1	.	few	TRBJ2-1	CATSDPQGRSYNEQFF	TGTGCCACCAGTGATCCCCAGGGGCGGTCCTACAATGAGCAGTTCTTC
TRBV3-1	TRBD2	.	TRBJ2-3	CASSPRGGVGDTQYF	TGTGCCAGCAGCCCCCGGGGAGGGGTTGGTGATACGCAGTATTTT
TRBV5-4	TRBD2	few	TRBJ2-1	CASSLGRKRGAYNEQFF	TGTGCCAGCAGCTTGGGTCGCAAGCGGGGGGCATACAATGAGCAGTTCTTC
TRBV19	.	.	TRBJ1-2	CASSIVGLRGYTF	TGTGCCAGTAGTATCGTCGGTCTAAGGGGCTACACCTTC
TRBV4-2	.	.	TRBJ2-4	CASSPRTQLAKNIQYF	TGTGCCAGCAGCCCTCGGACACAACTAGCCAAAAACATTCAGTACTTC
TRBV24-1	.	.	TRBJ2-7	CATSGGNEYEQYF	TGTGCCACCAGTGGAGGGAACGAATACGAGCAGTACTTC
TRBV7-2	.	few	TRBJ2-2	CASSERSPGELFF	TGTGCCAGCAGCGAAAGAAGTCCCGGGGAGCTGTTTTTT
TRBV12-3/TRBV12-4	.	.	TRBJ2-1	CASSFRTLRGVTLRNEQFF	TGTGCCAGCAGTTTTAGGACCCTGCGGGGAGTAACCTTACGCAATGAGCAGTTCTTC
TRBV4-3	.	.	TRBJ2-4	CASSHQNENIQYF	TGCGCCAGCAGCCACCAGAATGAAAACATTCAGTACTTC
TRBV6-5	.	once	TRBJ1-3	CASRPQGIAGNTIYF	TGTGCCAGCAGACCTCAGGGTATAGCTGGAAACACCATATATTTT
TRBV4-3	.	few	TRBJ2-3	CASSRDRLGPDTQYF	TGCGCCAGCAGCCGGGACCGTCTCGGCCCAGATACGCAGTATTTT
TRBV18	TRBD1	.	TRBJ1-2	CASSPVDRGPSNYGYTF	TGTGCCAGCTCACCAGTGGACAGGGGGCCCTCTAACTATGGCTACACCTTC
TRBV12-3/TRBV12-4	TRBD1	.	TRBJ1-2	CASSSGTGGGYTF	TGTGCCAGCAGTTCAGGGACAGGAGGTGGCTACACCTTC
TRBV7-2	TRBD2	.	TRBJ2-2	CASSLIAGANTGELFF	TGTGCCAGCAGTCTGATAGCGGGAGCGAACACCGGGGAGCTGTTTTTT
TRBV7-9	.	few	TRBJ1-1	CASSLGGSSEAFF	TGTGCCAGCAGCTTAGGTGGCAGCTCTGAAGCTTTCTTT
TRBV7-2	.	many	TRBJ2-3	CASSLSGQTTQYF	TGTGCCAGCAGCTTAAGTGGACAGACAACGCAGTATTTT
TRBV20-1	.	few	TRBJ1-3	CSAKTGNTIYF	TGCAGTGCTAAAACAGGAAACACCATATATTTT
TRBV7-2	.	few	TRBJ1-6	CASSLGSANSPLHF	TGTGCCAGCAGCTTAGGATCGGCTAATTCACCCCTCCACTTT
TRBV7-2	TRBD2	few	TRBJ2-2	CASSLWTSRNTGELFF	TGTGCCAGCAGCTTATGGACTAGCAGGAACACCGGGGAGCTGTTTTTT
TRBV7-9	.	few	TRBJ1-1	CASSLSGGPHTEAFF	TGTGCCAGCAGCTTATCGGGGGGGCCTCACACTGAAGCTTTCTTT
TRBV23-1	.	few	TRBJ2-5	CASSQREETQYF	TGCGCCAGCAGTCAGAGGGAAGAGACCCAGTACTTC
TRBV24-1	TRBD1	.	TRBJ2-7	CATSDGTVRGSYEQYF	TGTGCCACCAGTGACGGGACAGTCCGCGGCTCCTACGAGCAGTACTTC
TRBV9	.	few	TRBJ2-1	CASSLQGHEQFF	TGTGCCAGCAGCCTCCAGGGGCATGAGCAGTTCTTC
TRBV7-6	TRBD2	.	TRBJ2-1	CASSLEAGYNEQFF	TGTGCCAGCAGCTTAGAAGCGGGGTACAATGAGCAGTTCTTC
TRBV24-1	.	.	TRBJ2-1	CATSERGPYNEQFF	TGTGCCACCAGTGAGAGAGGGCCGTACAATGAGCAGTTCTTC
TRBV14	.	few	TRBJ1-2	CASSQTAWVGYTF	TGTGCCAGCAGCCAGACAGCTTGGGTGGGCTACACCTTC
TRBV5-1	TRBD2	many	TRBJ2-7	CASSWTSGDYEQYF	TGCGCCAGCAGCTGGACTAGCGGGGACTACGAGCAGTACTTC
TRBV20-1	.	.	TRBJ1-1	CSAGGTGLNTEAFF	TGCAGTGCTGGAGGTACAGGGCTAAACACTGAAGCTTTCTTT
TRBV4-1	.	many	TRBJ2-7	CASSQEGVREQYF	TGCGCCAGCAGCCAAGAAGGTGTCCGGGAGCAGTACTTC
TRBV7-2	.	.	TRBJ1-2	CASSYEGTVNYGYTF	TGTGCCAGCAGCTATGAGGGAACCGTAAACTATGGCTACACCTTC
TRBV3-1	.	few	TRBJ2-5	CASSQWERGETQYF	TGTGCCAGCAGCCAGTGGGAACGGGGAGAGACCCAGTACTTC
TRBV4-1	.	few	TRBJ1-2	CASSPQGIGENNYGYTF	TGCGCCAGCAGCCCCCAAGGGATTGGGGAAAATAACTATGGCTACACCTTC
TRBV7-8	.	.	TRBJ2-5	CASSYRLGEETQYF	TGTGCCAGCAGCTACCGACTAGGAGAAGAGACCCAGTACTTC
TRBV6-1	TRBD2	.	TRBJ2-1	CASSDPGTSGRSRSYNEQFF	TGTGCCAGCAGTGACCCTGGGACTAGCGGGAGAAGTCGCTCCTACAATGAGCAGTTCTTC
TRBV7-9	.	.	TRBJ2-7	CASSLAPGLGFYEQYF	TGTGCCAGCAGCTTAGCACCGGGACTGGGTTTTTACGAGCAGTACTTC
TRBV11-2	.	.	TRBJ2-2	CASRRSGWELFF	TGTGCCAGCAGACGATCAGGCTGGGAGCTGTTTTTT
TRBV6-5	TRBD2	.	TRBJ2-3	CASSPHVVAGVDTQYF	TGTGCCAGCAGCCCCCATGTAGTAGCGGGAGTGGATACGCAGTATTTT